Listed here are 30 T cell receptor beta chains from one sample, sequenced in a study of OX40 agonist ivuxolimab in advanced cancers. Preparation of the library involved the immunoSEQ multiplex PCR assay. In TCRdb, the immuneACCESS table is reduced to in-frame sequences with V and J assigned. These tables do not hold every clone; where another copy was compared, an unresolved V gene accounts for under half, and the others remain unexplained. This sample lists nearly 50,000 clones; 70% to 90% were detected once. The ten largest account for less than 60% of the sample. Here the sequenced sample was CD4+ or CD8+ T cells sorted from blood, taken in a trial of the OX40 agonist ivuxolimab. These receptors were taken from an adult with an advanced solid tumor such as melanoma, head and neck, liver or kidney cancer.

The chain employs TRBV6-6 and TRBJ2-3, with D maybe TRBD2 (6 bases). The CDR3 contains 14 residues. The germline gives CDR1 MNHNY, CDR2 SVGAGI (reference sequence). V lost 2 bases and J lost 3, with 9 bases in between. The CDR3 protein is CASSYGGETDTQYF. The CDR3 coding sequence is TGTGCCAGCAGTTACGGCGGGGAGACAGATACGCAGTATTTT.

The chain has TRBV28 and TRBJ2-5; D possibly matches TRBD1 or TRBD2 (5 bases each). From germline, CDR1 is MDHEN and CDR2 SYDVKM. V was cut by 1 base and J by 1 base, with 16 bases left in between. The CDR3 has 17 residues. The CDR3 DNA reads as TGTGCCAGCAGTTTATTCCCCGGGACCGCAGTCCAAGAGACCCAGTACTTC. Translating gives CASSLFPGTAVQETQYF.

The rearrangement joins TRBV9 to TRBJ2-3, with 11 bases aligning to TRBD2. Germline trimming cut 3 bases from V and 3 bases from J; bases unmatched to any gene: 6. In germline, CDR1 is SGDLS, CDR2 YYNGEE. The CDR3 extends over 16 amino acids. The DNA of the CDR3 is TGTGCCAGCAGCGAGTATAGCGGGGGGGCGACAGATACGCAGTATTTT. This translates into CASSEYSGGATDTQYF.

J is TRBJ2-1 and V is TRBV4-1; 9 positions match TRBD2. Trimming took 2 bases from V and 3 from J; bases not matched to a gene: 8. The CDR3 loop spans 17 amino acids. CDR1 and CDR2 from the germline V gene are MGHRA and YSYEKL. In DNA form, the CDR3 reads TGCGCCAGCAGCCAAATTCAGGGGACTAGCTACTACAATGAGCAGTTCTTC. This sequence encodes CASSQIQGTSYYNEQFF.

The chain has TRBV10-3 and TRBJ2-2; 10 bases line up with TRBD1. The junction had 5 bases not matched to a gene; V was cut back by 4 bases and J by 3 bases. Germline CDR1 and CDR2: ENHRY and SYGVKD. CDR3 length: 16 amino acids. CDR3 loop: CAISGPGTGDTGELFF. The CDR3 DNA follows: TGTGCCATCAGTGGTCCCGGGACAGGGGACACCGGGGAGCTGTTTTTT.

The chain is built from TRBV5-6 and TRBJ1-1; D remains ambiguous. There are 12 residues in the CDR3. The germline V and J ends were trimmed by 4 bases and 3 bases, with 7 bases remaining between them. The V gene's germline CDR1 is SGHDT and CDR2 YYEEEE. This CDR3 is CASSRGDTEAFF. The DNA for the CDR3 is TGTGCCAGCAGCCGCGGGGACACTGAAGCTTTCTTT.

The CDR3 loop is CASSPGTVYGYTF. CDR3 sequence (DNA): TGTGCCAGCAGTCCCGGGACGGTCTATGGCTACACCTTC. V gene TRBV28 combines with J gene TRBJ1-2, with D possibly being TRBD1 (5 bases). This CDR3 is built from 13 residues. The germline V gene has CDR1 MDHEN and CDR2 SYDVKM. V shed 5 bases and J shed 4 bases, with 11 bases lying between them.

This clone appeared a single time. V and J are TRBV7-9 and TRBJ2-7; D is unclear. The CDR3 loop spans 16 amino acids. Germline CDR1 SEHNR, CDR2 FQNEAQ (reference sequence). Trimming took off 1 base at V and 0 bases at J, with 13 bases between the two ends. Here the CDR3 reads CASSLESLSRSYEQYF. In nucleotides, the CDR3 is TGTGCCAGCAGCTTAGAAAGTCTATCCCGCTCCTACGAGCAGTACTTC. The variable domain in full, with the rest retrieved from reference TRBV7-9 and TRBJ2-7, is DTGVSQNPRHKITKRGQNVTFRCDPISEHNRLYWYRQTLGQGPEFLTYFQNEAQLEKSRLLSDRFSAERPKGSFSTLEIQRTEQGDSAMYLCASSLESLSRSYEQYFGPGTRLTVT.

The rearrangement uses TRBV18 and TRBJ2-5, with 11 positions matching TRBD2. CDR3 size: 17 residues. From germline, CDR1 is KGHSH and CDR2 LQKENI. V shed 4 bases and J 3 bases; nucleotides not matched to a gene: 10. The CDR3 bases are TGTGCCAGCTCACAGCCGGCTAGCGGGGGGCTAGAAGAGACCCAGTACTTC. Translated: CASSQPASGGLEETQYF.

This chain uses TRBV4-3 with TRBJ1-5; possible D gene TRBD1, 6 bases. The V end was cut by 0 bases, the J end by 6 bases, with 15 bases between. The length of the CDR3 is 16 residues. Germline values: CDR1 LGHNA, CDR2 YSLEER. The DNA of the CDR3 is TGCGCCAGCAGCCAAGACTTGGGGGACATTGGTCAGCCCCAGCATTTT. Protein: CASSQDLGDIGQPQHF.

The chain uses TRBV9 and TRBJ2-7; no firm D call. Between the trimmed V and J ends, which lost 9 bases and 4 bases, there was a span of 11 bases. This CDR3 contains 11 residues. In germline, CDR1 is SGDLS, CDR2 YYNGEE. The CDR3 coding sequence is TGTGCCAACACGTCGGGTTACGAGCAGTACTTC. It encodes CANTSGYEQYF.

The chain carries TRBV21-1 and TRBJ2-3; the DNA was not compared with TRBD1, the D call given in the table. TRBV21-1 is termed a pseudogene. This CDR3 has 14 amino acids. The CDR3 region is CASSSREGTDTQYF. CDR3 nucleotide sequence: TGTGCCAGCAGCAGCAGGGAAGGGACAGATACGCAGTATTTT.

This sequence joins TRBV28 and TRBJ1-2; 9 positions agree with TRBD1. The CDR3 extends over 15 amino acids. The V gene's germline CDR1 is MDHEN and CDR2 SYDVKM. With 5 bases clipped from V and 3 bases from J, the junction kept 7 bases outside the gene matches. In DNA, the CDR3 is TGTGCCAGCAGTCCGACCGGGACAGGGTACTATGGCTACACCTTC. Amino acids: CASSPTGTGYYGYTF.

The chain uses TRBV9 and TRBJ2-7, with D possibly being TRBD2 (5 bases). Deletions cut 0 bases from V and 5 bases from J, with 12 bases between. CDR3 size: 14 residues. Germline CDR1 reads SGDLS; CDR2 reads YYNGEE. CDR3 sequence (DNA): TGTGCCAGCAGCGTAGGCCTGAACGGGAACGAGCAGTACTTC. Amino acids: CASSVGLNGNEQYF.

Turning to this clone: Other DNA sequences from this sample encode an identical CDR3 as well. The DNA for the CDR3 is TGTGCCAGCAGCTTCGAGGGAGCGATTAATCAGCCCCAGCATTTT. The encoded protein is CASSFEGAINQPQHF. V gene TRBV7-8 combines with J gene TRBJ1-5; D gene unclear. Germline V gene data show CDR1 as SGHVS and CDR2 as FQNEAQ. The CDR3 is made up of 15 amino acids. Deletions cut 3 bases from V and 4 bases from J, with 13 bases between.

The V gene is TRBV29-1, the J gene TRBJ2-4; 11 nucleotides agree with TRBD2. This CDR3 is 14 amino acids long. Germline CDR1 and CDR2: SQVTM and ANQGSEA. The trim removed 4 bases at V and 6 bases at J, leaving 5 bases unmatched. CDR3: CSVASGLAGNIQYF. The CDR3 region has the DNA TGCAGCGTTGCCTCAGGACTAGCGGGAAACATTCAGTACTTC.

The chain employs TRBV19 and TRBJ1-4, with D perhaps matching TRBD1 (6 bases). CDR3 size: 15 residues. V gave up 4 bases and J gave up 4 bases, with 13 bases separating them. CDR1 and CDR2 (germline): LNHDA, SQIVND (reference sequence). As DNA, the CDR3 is TGTGCCAGTAGTAAACCGGGACAAGTTAATGAAAAACTGTTTTTT. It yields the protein CASSKPGQVNEKLFF.

In nucleotides, the CDR3 is TGTGCCAGCAGTTCCGGGGGGTACCAAGAGACCCAGTACTTC. This encodes CASSSGGYQETQYF. The chain links TRBV6-5 to TRBJ2-5, with TRBD2 matching 7 bases. Germline CDR1 is MNHEY and CDR2 is SVGAGI. The V segment lost 4 bases and the J segment 0 bases; nucleotides outside the gene matches: 2. The CDR3 totals 14 residues.

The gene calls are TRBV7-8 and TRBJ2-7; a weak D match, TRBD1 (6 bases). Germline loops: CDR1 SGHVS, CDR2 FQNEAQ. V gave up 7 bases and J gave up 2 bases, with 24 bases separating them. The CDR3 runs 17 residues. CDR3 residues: CASTPGAAGAPTYEQYF. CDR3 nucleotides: TGTGCCAGCACCCCAGGGGCCGCCGGCGCCCCGACCTACGAGCAGTACTTC. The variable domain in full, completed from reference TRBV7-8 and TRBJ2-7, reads GAGVSQSPRYKVAKRGQDVALRCDPISGHVSLFWYQQALGQGPEFLTYFQNEAQLDKSGLPSDRFFAERPEGSVSTLKIQRTQQEDSAVYLCASTPGAAGAPTYEQYFGPGTRLTVT.

In DNA form, the CDR3 reads TGTGCCTGGAATGCCCGGGCTTACGAGCAGTACTTC. Residues: CAWNARAYEQYF. This sequence joins TRBV30 and TRBJ2-7; no firm D call. Trimming took off 4 bases at V and 4 bases at J, with 11 bases between the two ends. CDR1 GTSNPN and CDR2 SVGIG come from the germline V gene (reference sequence). The CDR3 sequence is 12 residues long.

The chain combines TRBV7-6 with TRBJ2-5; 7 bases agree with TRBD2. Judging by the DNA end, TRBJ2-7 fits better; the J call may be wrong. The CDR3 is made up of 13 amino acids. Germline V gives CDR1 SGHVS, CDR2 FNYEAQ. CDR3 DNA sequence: TGTGCCAGCAGCTTAGGCGGGGGAGACGAGCAGTACTTC. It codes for CASSLGGGDEQYF.

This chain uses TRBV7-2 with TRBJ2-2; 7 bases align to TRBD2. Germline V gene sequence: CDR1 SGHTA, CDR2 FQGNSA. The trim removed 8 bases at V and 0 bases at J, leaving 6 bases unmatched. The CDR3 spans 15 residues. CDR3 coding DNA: TGTGCCAGCGGGAACGGACTAGCGAACACCGGGGAGCTGTTTTTT. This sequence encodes CASGNGLANTGELFF.

CDR3 nucleotide sequence: TGTGCCAGCAGTTTATCGCTGTACACAAACTATGGCTACACCTTC. Its translation: CASSLSLYTNYGYTF. The V call is TRBV28, the J call TRBJ1-2; no firm D call. CDR1 is MDHEN, CDR2 SYDVKM, per germline. The CDR3 contains 15 residues. Trimming took 1 base from V and 2 from J, leaving 11 bases between them.

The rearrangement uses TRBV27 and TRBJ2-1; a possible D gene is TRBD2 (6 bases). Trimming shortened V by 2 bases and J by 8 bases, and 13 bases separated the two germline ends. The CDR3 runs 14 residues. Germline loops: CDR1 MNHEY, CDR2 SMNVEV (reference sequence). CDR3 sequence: CASSLGMGGDEQFF. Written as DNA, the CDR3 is TGTGCCAGCAGTTTAGGGATGGGAGGTGATGAGCAGTTCTTC.

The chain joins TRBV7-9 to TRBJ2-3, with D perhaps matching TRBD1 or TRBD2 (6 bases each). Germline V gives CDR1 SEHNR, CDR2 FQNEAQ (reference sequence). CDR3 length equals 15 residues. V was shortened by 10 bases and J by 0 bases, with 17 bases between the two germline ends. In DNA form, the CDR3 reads TGTGCCACTCTAGGGGGGCGCAAAAGCACAGATACGCAGTATTTT. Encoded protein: CATLGGRKSTDTQYF.

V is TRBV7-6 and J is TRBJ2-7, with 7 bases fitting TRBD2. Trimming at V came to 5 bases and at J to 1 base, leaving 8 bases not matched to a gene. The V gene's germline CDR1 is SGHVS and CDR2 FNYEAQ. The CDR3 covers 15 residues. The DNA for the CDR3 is TGTGCCAGCAGCACGGGGAGGGGAGAGTCCTACGAGCAGTACTTC. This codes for CASSTGRGESYEQYF. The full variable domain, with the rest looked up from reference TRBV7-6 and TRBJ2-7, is GAGVSQSPRYKVTKRGQDVALRCDPISGHVSLYWYRQALGQGPEFLTYFNYEAQQDKSGLPNDRFSAERPEGSISTLTIQRTEQRDSAMYRCASSTGRGESYEQYFGPGTRLTVT.

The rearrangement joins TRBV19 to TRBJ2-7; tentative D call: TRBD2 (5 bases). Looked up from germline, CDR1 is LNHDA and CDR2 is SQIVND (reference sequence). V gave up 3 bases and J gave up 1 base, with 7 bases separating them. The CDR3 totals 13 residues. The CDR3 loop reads CASSIGESYEQYF. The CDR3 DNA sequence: TGTGCCAGTAGTATTGGGGAGTCCTACGAGCAGTACTTC.

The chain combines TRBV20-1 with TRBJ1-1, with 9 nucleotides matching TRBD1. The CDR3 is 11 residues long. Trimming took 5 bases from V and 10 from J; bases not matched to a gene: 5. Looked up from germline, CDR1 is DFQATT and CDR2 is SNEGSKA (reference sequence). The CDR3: CSAPQGALAFF. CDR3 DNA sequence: TGCAGTGCTCCACAGGGGGCTCTAGCTTTCTTT.

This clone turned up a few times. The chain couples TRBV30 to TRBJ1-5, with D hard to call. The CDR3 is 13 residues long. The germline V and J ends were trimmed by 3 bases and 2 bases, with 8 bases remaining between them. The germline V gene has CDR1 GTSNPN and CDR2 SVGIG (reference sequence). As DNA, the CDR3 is TGTGCCTGGAGCGGGGAGGGCAATCAGCCCCAGCATTTT. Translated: CAWSGEGNQPQHF. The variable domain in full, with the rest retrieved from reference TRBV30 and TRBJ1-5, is SQTIHQWPATLVQPVGSPLSLECTVEGTSNPNLYWYRQAAGRGLQLLFYSVGIGQISSEVPQNLSASRPQDRQFILSSKKLLLSDSGFYLCAWSGEGNQPQHFGDGTRLSIL.

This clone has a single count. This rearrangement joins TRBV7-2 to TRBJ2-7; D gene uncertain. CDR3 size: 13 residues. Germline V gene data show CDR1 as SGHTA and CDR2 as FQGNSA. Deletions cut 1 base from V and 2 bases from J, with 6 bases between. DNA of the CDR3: TGTGCCAGCAGCTTAGGACGGCCCTACGAGCAGTACTTC. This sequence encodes CASSLGRPYEQYF.